A selection of T cell receptor beta chains follows, all from one sample in a study of blood T cell repertoires in COVID-19. This table comes from immunoSEQ multiplex PCR, and its TCRdb copy is limited to in-frame clones, with some not included. There are under 250,000 clones in the sample; roughly 85% occur only once, and 11% lies in the top ten. The sample was PBMCs or T cells enriched from blood (not recorded which). Receptors originate from a man aged 25 to 40 who had recovered from COVID-19. Each CDR3 is given with its conserved first and last residue. The D gene is left open where the match is weak. Where a row states a size, it is once, few, many or the class of an expanded clone; other rows omit it.

TRBV10-3,TRBJ1-1,-,-,TGTGCCATCAGTGATCCGGCCAGGCTGAGTAACACTGAAGCTTTCTTT,CAISDPARLSNTEAFF
TRBV28,TRBJ1-5,TRBD1,-,TGTGCCAGCAGTCGCGGACAGGGCAATCAGCCCCAGCATTTT,CASSRGQGNQPQHF
TRBV5-1,TRBJ2-1,-,-,TGCGCCAGCATGGGCACAGCCGGGGTCAATGAGCAGTTCTTC,CASMGTAGVNEQFF
TRBV5-4,TRBJ2-7,TRBD2,-,TGTGCCAGCAGCCCGGGACTAGCGGTTACCTTTTCCTACGAGCAGTACTTC,CASSPGLAVTFSYEQYF
TRBV6-5,TRBJ1-1,-,-,TGTGCCAGCAGTTTACCAGGGATAACAGGAAACACTGAAGCTTTCTTT,CASSLPGITGNTEAFF
TRBV2,TRBJ1-6,TRBD1,-,TGTGCCAGCAGGGGGACAGACCCCAGCCTCCACTTT,CASRGTDPSLHF
TRBV6-5,TRBJ2-7,TRBD2,-,TGTGCCAGCAGGAACGGACTAGTCGACGAGCAGTACTTC,CASRNGLVDEQYF
TRBV5-1,TRBJ1-5,-,once,TGCGCCAGCAGCTTGGCAGAAAATCAGCCCCAGCATTTT,CASSLAENQPQHF
TRBV28,TRBJ1-6,-,-,TGTGCCAGCAGGCCACCAGGGAATTCACCCCTCCACTTT,CASRPPGNSPLHF
TRBV7-8,TRBJ1-1,-,-,TGTGCCAGCAGCTTAAGCGTCACTGAAGCTTTCTTT,CASSLSVTEAFF
TRBV11-2,TRBJ2-3,-,once,TGTGCCAGCAGCTTGCGGCGGGGCACAGATACGCAGTATTTT,CASSLRRGTDTQYF
TRBV21-1,TRBJ1-2,-,-,TGTGCCAGCAGGCGGACCACCGGCCGGAGGTTC,CASRRTTGRRF
TRBV5-4,TRBJ1-3,-,-,TGTGCCAGCAGCGCGGACAGAAGCTCTGGAAACACCATATATTTT,CASSADRSSGNTIYF
TRBV7-9,TRBJ1-2,-,-,TGTGCCAGCAGCTTAGTTGGAGGTTCCAGACACTATGGCTACACCTTC,CASSLVGGSRHYGYTF
TRBV10-3,TRBJ1-5,TRBD1,-,TGTGCCATCAGTGAGACAGGGGGCGTTCAGCCCCAGCATTTT,CAISETGGVQPQHF
TRBV6-5,TRBJ2-5,-,-,TGTGCCAGCAGCCAACTGGAGACCCAGTACTTC,CASSQLETQYF
TRBV4-2,TRBJ1-2,TRBD1,-,TGTGCCAGCAGCCAAGGGGACAGGGACTATGGCTACACCTTC,CASSQGDRDYGYTF
TRBV28,TRBJ2-7,TRBD2,-,TGTGCCAGCAGACCGAAAACGGGACTAGGGCAAAATCCCACCTACGAGCAGTACTTC,CASRPKTGLGQNPTYEQYF
TRBV11-2,TRBJ2-5,-,-,TGTGCCAGCAGTCTAACTCAGGGGCTGGACCGGGAGACCCAGTACTTC,CASSLTQGLDRETQYF
TRBV11-2,TRBJ2-1,TRBD2,-,TGTGCCAGCAGCTTAGATCAGGGTAGCGGGATGGGAAAGTTCTTC,CASSLDQGSGMGKFF
TRBV24-1,TRBJ1-6,-,once,TGTGCCACCAGTGATTTTCCAGGGGCCTATAATTCACCCCTCCACTTT,CATSDFPGAYNSPLHF
TRBV5-6,TRBJ1-2,-,-,TGTGCCAGCAGCCTAGGGGAAAGCTATGGCTACACCTTC,CASSLGESYGYTF
TRBV19,TRBJ2-1,-,-,TGTGCCAGTAGTATTGGCCTAGCTCGGTTCTTC,CASSIGLARFF
TRBV19,TRBJ1-1,TRBD1,once,TGTGCCAGTAGTACCGATCCATCGACAGGGTCGAGAGAAGCTTTCTTT,CASSTDPSTGSREAFF
TRBV18,TRBJ2-7,TRBD1,-,TGTGCCAGCTCACGGGACAGGGTAGGCGAGCAGTACTTC,CASSRDRVGEQYF
TRBV7-9,TRBJ1-2,-,-,TGTGCCAGCAGCTCGTATCCGGCGGATGGCTACACCTTC,CASSSYPADGYTF
TRBV6-5,TRBJ2-2,TRBD2,few,TGTGCCAGCAGTCGGACTAGCCTCACCGGGGAGCTGTTTTTT,CASSRTSLTGELFF
TRBV4-1,TRBJ2-5,TRBD2,-,TGCGCCAGCAGCCACGGACTAGCGGGGCCGATAAGGAGGACCCAGTACTTC,CASSHGLAGPIRRTQYF
TRBV3-1/TRBV3-2,TRBJ2-7,TRBD2,-,TGTGCCAGCAGCCAAAAAGCGGGAGGACCCTACGAGCAGTACTTC,CASSQKAGGPYEQYF
TRBV28,TRBJ2-1,-,-,TGTGCCAGCAGTTTAATCCAGGGTGCCTACAATGAGCAGTTCTTC,CASSLIQGAYNEQFF
TRBV5-1,TRBJ1-1,TRBD1,many,TGCGCCAGCAGCTCCACCGGACAGGGAGCGCACACTGAAGCTTTCTTT,CASSSTGQGAHTEAFF
TRBV6-1,TRBJ1-1,-,-,TGTGCCAGCAGTGAAAATCCGGGACACCGTGAAGCTTTCTTT,CASSENPGHREAFF
TRBV28,TRBJ2-1,TRBD2,-,TGTGCCAGCAGTTTATTTTGGCGGGGGGGTGCCAATGAGCAGTTCTTC,CASSLFWRGGANEQFF
TRBV7-2,TRBJ1-5,-,-,TGTGCCAGCAGCGTTAGTAGCAATCAGCCCCAGCATTTT,CASSVSSNQPQHF
TRBV12-3/TRBV12-4,TRBJ2-5,-,-,TGTGCCAGCAGGTCTACCATCGAGACCCAGTACTTC,CASRSTIETQYF
TRBV7-2,TRBJ1-2,TRBD1,-,TGTGCCAGCAGCTCACCAGGGACCGGGACAGGAACCTACTATGGCTACACCTTC,CASSSPGTGTGTYYGYTF
TRBV14,TRBJ2-1,TRBD1,-,TGTGCCAGCAGCGGCCGCGGGACAGGGGACCATGAGCAGTTCTTC,CASSGRGTGDHEQFF
TRBV12-5,TRBJ2-1,TRBD2,-,TGTGCTAGTGGTTTGGAATCCACTCCACTAGCGGGGGGGCAGGTTGACAATGAGCAGTTCTTC,CASGLESTPLAGGQVDNEQFF
TRBV10-3,TRBJ1-3,-,-,TGTGCCATCAGTGAGTCAGCGGGGACGGCCATATATTTT,CAISESAGTAIYF
TRBV19,TRBJ2-3,TRBD1,-,TGTGCCAGTAACGGGGACAGGGGGACGCAGTATTTT,CASNGDRGTQYF
TRBV5-5,TRBJ1-1,TRBD1,-,TGTGCCAGCAGCATAGGACAGGATGAAGCTTTCTTT,CASSIGQDEAFF
TRBV24-1,TRBJ2-7,-,-,TGTGCCACCAGTGATTTCAGAGCGGACTTCTCCTACGAGCAGTACTTC,CATSDFRADFSYEQYF
TRBV5-5,TRBJ1-3,-,-,TGTGCCAGCAGCTTGTCAGACTCTGGAAACACCATATATTTT,CASSLSDSGNTIYF
TRBV5-1,TRBJ1-3,-,-,TGCGCCAGCAGCTCGCGGGGTTCTGGAAACACCATATATTTT,CASSSRGSGNTIYF
TRBV5-1,TRBJ1-2,TRBD1,-,TGCGCCAGCAGCTTGGAACAGGGGTATGGCTACACCTTC,CASSLEQGYGYTF
TRBV19,TRBJ2-7,TRBD1,-,TGTGCCACCTCTTACAGGGGGCGCAACGAGCAGTACTTC,CATSYRGRNEQYF
TRBV7-9,TRBJ2-7,TRBD1,once,TGTGCCAGCAGCTCACAGGGGATCCCTTACGAGCAGTACTTC,CASSSQGIPYEQYF
TRBV18,TRBJ1-1,-,once,TGTGCCAGCTTACGAGTGGGGGGGGTAGGCACTGAAGCTTTCTTT,CASLRVGGVGTEAFF